The TCR beta chain under discussion was sequenced for a study of shared clonotypes between healthy human individuals (dated by TCRdb to the early 2020s). Study-wide context: The cohort included a few men and a couple of women between 18 and 49 years of age. Libraries were prepared and TCR repertoires were sequenced by different laboratories using diverse techniques, in order to increase sequencing depth and limit assay-specific biases. Between about 0.85 and 10 billion PBMCs per donor were obtained by leukapheresis. To estimate repertoire size and how much clonotypes are shared between individuals, the study performed deep sequencing of blood TCR repertoires from a handful of healthy adults.

General study outcomes and caveats: Only blood was sampled, and tissue TCR repertoires likely differ from those in blood. Pairwise subsampling indicated that sequencing depth was expected to affect the degree of clonotype sharing among donors. The small number of donors limited the genetic and exposure-history diversity represented.

Using the deep immunoSEQ assay, TCR CDR3 regions were amplified from genomic DNA by multiplex PCR. Genomic DNA extracted from each cell subset was distributed evenly over all wells of several immunoSEQ 96-well plates, and each plate served as one replicate. For unsorted PBMC, about 300 ng of genomic DNA, equivalent to about 32,000 T cell genomes, went into each replicate PCR. Genomic DNA from unsorted PBMC was sequenced over ten immunoSEQ deep assay plates. Purified libraries were measured with a Qubit 3.0 fluorometer, size-checked on a Bioanalyzer 2100, and measured again with the KAPA Library Quantification kit. Each immunoSEQ 96-well plate was sequenced on its own single-read 150-cycle Illumina NextSeq 550 flow cell. Per the source publication's procedure: Because the immunoSEQ output held only junctional sequences and lacked quality scores, the filtering could not match the filtering applied to full-length reads. Sequences were annotated with PyIR, a Python wrapper for IgBLAST v1.9, using IMGT germline references to assign V/J genes and CDR3. Reads were removed for weak V/J assignments (E-value above 1e-6), missing CDR3, stop codons, out-of-frame junctions, or ambiguous translated residues. A V3J clonotype was defined by an identical inferred V gene, J gene, and CDR3 amino acid sequence. The percentage overlap between two repertoires was calculated by dividing the number of shared unique clonotypes by the size of the smaller repertoire. Repertoire richness was assessed with RTK rarefaction, the Chao1 estimator, and Recon v2.1 estimates of unobserved clonotypes. Drawn from immuneACCESS, this table holds only the in-frame rearrangements with V and J called that TCRdb kept. Clones are partly lost; checked studies trace under half to an unresolved V gene and leave the rest unexplained. V, J and clone size derive from that table, while D and trimming were established from the DNA sequence. The sample records 450,000 to 650,000 clones, around three quarters of which are singletons. 9.5% to 15% of the sample lies in the top ten.

This clone appeared a few times. What this receptor recognizes is not known. Base-call qualities are not available, and no considerably larger clone is one nucleotide away. The donors were healthy, HIV-negative adults who had no recently reported acute infections or vaccinations. All donors were Caucasian adults living in Nashville, Tennessee, USA. For unsorted samples, 84 million or so PBMCs were counted, and genomic DNA was extracted using the QIAamp DNA Blood Mini kit. After blood collection by leukapheresis, PBMCs were isolated using Ficoll-Histopaque density gradient centrifugation and then cryopreserved in the vapor phase of liquid nitrogen. From the cysteine up to the phenylalanine, the CDR3 has a length of 14 residues. The entry retains the CDR3 DNA only, 42 bases that are in frame from base 1. CDR1 is given as ENHRY and CDR2 as SYGVKD, both from the germline V gene. Trimming takes 0 bases from V and 4 bases from J, and the germline ends sit 7 bases apart.

This sequence was found in a woman aged 40 to 55 in good health. Some clones in this sample may be carry-over from other donors' samples. Sequencing used PBMCs. In this chain, TRBV10-3 is recombined with TRBJ2-1; a tentative D call is TRBD2 (6 bases match). In nucleotides, the sequence is TGTGCCATCAGTGAGTCTGCGGGATACAATGAGCAGTTCTTC. Its protein product is CAISESAGYNEQFF.